Shown below are 6 T cell receptor beta chains from a single sample sequenced in a study of identifying expanded T cells in peripheral blood (dated by TCRdb to between 2018 and 2021). The library relied on the immunoSEQ multiplex PCR assay. Drawn from immuneACCESS, this table holds only the in-frame rearrangements with V and J called that TCRdb kept. Clones are partly lost; checked studies trace under half to an unresolved V gene and leave the rest unexplained. The sample yields some 130,000 clones; less than 90% were counted once. The ten largest clones capture 8% to 9% of the sample. Sequencing was done on a sample of blood. Receptors originate from a person aged 18 to 70 in good health.

The chain is built from TRBV6-1 and TRBJ2-6; TRBD1 is a possible D gene (6 bases). The CDR3 spans 15 residues. V was cut by 5 bases and J by 4 bases, with 12 bases left in between. Germline CDR1 and CDR2: MNHNS and SASEGT. The CDR3 loop reads CASSQGSPGANVLTF. CDR3 DNA: TGTGCCAGCAGTCAGGGGTCTCCCGGGGCCAACGTCCTGACTTTC.

V usage is TRBV7-3 and J usage is TRBJ2-7, with 7 bases matching TRBD1. The germline gives CDR1 SGHTA, CDR2 FQGTGA. The CDR3 contains 15 residues. J lost 7 bases, V lost 0 bases, and 9 bases had no gene match. This CDR3 reads CASSLTPGTALEQYF. The CDR3 nucleotides are TGTGCCAGCAGCTTAACCCCCGGGACAGCCTTAGAGCAGTACTTC.

This clone came up once. V usage is TRBV19 and J usage is TRBJ2-5, with TRBD2 matching over 8 bases. The CDR3 consists of 13 residues. J was trimmed by 4 bases and V by 6 bases; bases with no gene match: 4. The germline V gene has CDR1 LNHDA and CDR2 SQIVND (reference sequence). This CDR3 is CASREAGVETQYF. CDR3 nucleotide sequence: TGTGCCAGTAGGGAAGCGGGGGTAGAGACCCAGTACTTC.

The chain combines TRBV19 with TRBJ1-4; 12 nucleotides align to TRBD1. This CDR3 spans 14 amino acids. V trimming: 4 bases; J trimming: 8 bases; junction bases outside the gene matches: 2. Germline-derived CDR1 and CDR2 are LNHDA and SQIVND (reference sequence). The CDR3 is CASSTGTGGEKLFF. As DNA, the CDR3 is TGTGCCAGTAGTACAGGGACAGGGGGCGAAAAACTGTTTTTT.

The gene calls are TRBV6-1 and TRBJ2-1; tentative D call: TRBD1 (6 bases). Trimming removed 3 bases at V and 0 bases at J, with 6 bases between. The germline gives CDR1 MNHNS, CDR2 SASEGT. The CDR3 runs to 14 residues. CDR3: CASSDRGSYNEQFF. The CDR3 DNA reads TGTGCCAGCAGTGACAGGGGCTCCTACAATGAGCAGTTCTTC.

The V and J genes are TRBV4-1 and TRBJ2-7; a possible D gene is TRBD2 (6 bases). The CDR3 consists of 19 residues. Germline V gene lookup returns CDR1 MGHRA and CDR2 YSYEKL. Trimming left V 4 bases short and J 5 bases short, with 30 bases between. The CDR3: CASSRGTPGRLSMGHEQYF. In nucleotides, the CDR3 is TGCGCCAGCAGCCGAGGGACTCCGGGACGGCTTTCGATGGGCCACGAGCAGTACTTC.